The present TCR beta chain was sequenced within a study of cytomegalovirus exposure and HLA in healthy donors. Only a few counts were recorded for this clone. Primers included in the PCR were 60 Vbeta and 13 Jbeta primers. Clones were read by immunoSEQ multiplex PCR, and TCRdb kept only the in-frame ones, dropping some. The repertoire holds about 130,000 clones, with approximately 60% as singletons. V lost 0 bases and J lost 9, with 12 bases in between. There are 13 residues in the CDR3. Germline values: CDR1 SEHNR, CDR2 FQNEAQ (reference sequence). Sequenced: PBMCs. V usage is TRBV7-9 and J usage is TRBJ2-7; D ambiguous. The sequence was obtained from a human donor in good health. In DNA form, the CDR3 reads TGTGCCAGCAGCTTAGCTGGCGGCCGAGGGCAGTACTTC. Its protein product is CASSLAGGRGQYF.